This entry lists 24 T cell receptor beta chains sequenced from one sample in a study of T cell repertoires in cytomegalovirus infection (dated by TCRdb to between 2018 and 2020). The instrument given in TCRdb is Illumina HiSeq 1500. TCRdb trimmed the raw reads at Q25, called clones with MiXCR and kept productive beta chains. Each entry is one CDR3 protein sequence, shown with its most common DNA and genes. In this sample the table shows about 320,000 distinct CDR3 sequences, around a tenth of which occur a single time. 3.5% to 4.5% of the sample comes from the top ten. Sequencing input: PBMCs. The source is a human donor in good health (CMV status not recorded). Some clones in this sample may be carry-over from other donors' samples.

This clonotype was counted a few times. The J gene is TRBJ1-1, the V gene TRBV29-1; D ambiguous. This CDR3 is 13 amino acids long. V was shortened by 7 bases and J by 2 bases, with 14 bases between the two germline ends. The germline V gene encodes CDR1 SQVTM and CDR2 ANQGSEA. The CDR3 coding sequence is TGCAGCGCCGACGGTCCCGCAAACACTGAAGCTTTCTTT. It specifies CSADGPANTEAFF.

The sample holds many counts of this clonotype. The chain has TRBV6-1 and TRBJ2-3; D not resolved. The V end was cut by 2 bases, the J end by 4 bases, with 4 bases between. There are 12 residues in the CDR3. The V gene's germline CDR1 is MNHNS and CDR2 SASEGT. The CDR3 coding sequence is TGTGCCAGCAGTGAATTGGCAGATACGCAGTATTTT. Encoded protein: CASSELADTQYF.

This clonotype has just a few counts. At one boundary the junction diverges from the germline segment, which might be a read error. V gene TRBV7-8 combines with J gene TRBJ2-1; TRBD2 matches at 7 bases. Germline loops: CDR1 SGHVS, CDR2 FQNEAQ. The CDR3 loop spans 13 amino acids. In nucleotides, the CDR3 is TGTGCCAGCAGCCTAGCTGGGAGGGATGAGCAGTTCTTC. Translation gives CASSLAGRDEQFF.

This clonotype was detected many times. The chain employs TRBV7-2 and TRBJ2-3; 7 positions agree with TRBD2. The CDR3 contains 15 residues. Trimming cost V 1 base and J 4 bases; bases outside gene matches: 5. The germline CDR1 and CDR2 sequences are SGHTA and FQGNSA. The CDR3 coding sequence is TGTGCCAGCAGCTTAGAAGCGGGAAGCGCAGATACGCAGTATTTT. It translates to CASSLEAGSADTQYF.

This clonotype came up many times. The chain has TRBV4-1 and TRBJ2-1; TRBD2 matches 10 bases. The trim removed 0 bases at V and 7 bases at J, leaving 6 bases unmatched. This CDR3 has 16 amino acids. Germline V gene sequence: CDR1 MGHRA, CDR2 YSYEKL. CDR3 amino acids: CASSQDPSGRGNEQFF. The CDR3 DNA sequence: TGCGCCAGCAGCCAAGATCCTAGCGGGAGAGGAAATGAGCAGTTCTTC.

This clonotype was recorded at least ten times. The chain has TRBV7-2 and TRBJ1-1; D might be TRBD1 (6 bases). V was cut by 2 bases and J by 5 bases, with 6 bases left in between. Germline lookup yields CDR1 SGHTA and CDR2 FQGNSA. CDR3 length: 12 amino acids. This CDR3 reads CASSLTGTEAFF. In nucleotides, the CDR3 is TGTGCCAGCAGCTTAACAGGGACTGAAGCTTTCTTT.

This clonotype was counted ten times or more. The chain links TRBV7-2 to TRBJ2-1; tentatively, D is TRBD1 or TRBD2 (6 bases each). The length of the CDR3 is 13 residues. Germline CDR1 and CDR2: SGHTA and FQGNSA. Trimming removed 5 bases from V and 8 bases from J, with 13 bases in between. CDR3 DNA: TGTGCCAGCAGCCAACACAGGGAGGATGAGCAGTTCTTC. Translating gives CASSQHREDEQFF.

This clonotype has more than one count but fewer than ten. The chain links TRBV19 to TRBJ2-5; 8 nucleotides align to TRBD1. This CDR3 contains 14 residues. With 7 bases clipped from V and 5 bases from J, the junction kept 9 bases outside the gene matches. Germline CDR1 LNHDA, CDR2 SQIVND (reference sequence). The CDR3 loop reads CASKDTGGRETQYF. CDR3 bases: TGTGCCAGTAAAGATACAGGGGGACGGGAGACCCAGTACTTC.

The chain employs TRBV7-9 and TRBJ2-2; 7 bases line up with TRBD1. This CDR3 is 15 amino acids long. Germline-derived CDR1 and CDR2 are SEHNR and FQNEAQ (reference sequence). The junction had 7 bases not matched to a gene; V was cut back by 4 bases and J by 5 bases. CDR3 in DNA: TGTGCCAGCAGCTCGACAGGGCAGGGAACCGGGGAGCTGTTTTTT. Protein sequence: CASSSTGQGTGELFF.

The rearrangement joins TRBV6-2 or TRBV6-3 to TRBJ2-3; D is possibly TRBD2 (6 bases). The CDR3 has 16 amino acids. Trimming took off 2 bases at V and 0 bases at J, with 12 bases between the two ends. Looked up from germline, CDR1 is MNHEY and CDR2 is SVGEGT. Here the CDR3 DNA reads TGTGCCAGCAGTTACGCTGCCGGGAGAAGCACAGATACGCAGTATTTT. This encodes CASSYAAGRSTDTQYF.

This clonotype has ten or more counts. This sequence joins TRBV6-2 or TRBV6-3 and TRBJ2-1; 11 positions agree with TRBD2. V gave up 0 bases and J gave up 9 bases; unmatched junction bases: 7. CDR1 MNHEY and CDR2 SVGEGT come from the germline V gene. CDR3 length: 16 amino acids. CDR3 protein: CASSYSYLAGGREQFF. The CDR3 coding sequence is TGTGCCAGCAGTTACTCGTACCTAGCGGGGGGTCGTGAGCAGTTCTTC.

This clonotype occurred many times. The chain joins TRBV7-8 to TRBJ2-3; tentative D call: TRBD2 (5 bases). V was trimmed by 4 bases and J by 4 bases, leaving 12 bases between them. The germline CDR1 and CDR2 sequences are SGHVS and FQNEAQ. This CDR3 has 14 amino acids. CDR3 in DNA: TGTGCCAGCAGCTCGACCCTAGCAGCAGATACGCAGTATTTT. It codes for CASSSTLAADTQYF.

The chain employs TRBV6-2 or TRBV6-3 and TRBJ2-7; a possible D gene is TRBD1 (5 bases). With 5 bases removed from V and 1 base from J, the gap between germline ends came to 9 bases. CDR1 is MNHEY and CDR2 is SVGEGT in the germline V gene. This CDR3 contains 13 residues. CDR3 nucleotide sequence: TGTGCCAGCAGTGACAGTAATTCCTACGAGCAGTACTTC. Amino acid sequence: CASSDSNSYEQYF.

This rearrangement joins TRBV7-2 to TRBJ2-3; 7 bases match TRBD2. The trim removed 4 bases at V and 3 bases at J, leaving 7 bases unmatched. The CDR3 spans 15 residues. Germline-derived CDR1 and CDR2 are SGHTA and FQGNSA. The CDR3 nucleotides read TGTGCCAGCAGCTATCCGGGACTACTGACAGATACGCAGTATTTT. Amino acids: CASSYPGLLTDTQYF. The whole variable domain, remainder taken from reference TRBV7-2 and TRBJ2-3, is GAGVSQSPSNKVTEKGKDVELRCDPISGHTALYWYRQSLGQGLEFLIYFQGNSAPDKSGLPSDRFSAERTGGSVSTLTIQRTQQEDSAVYLCASSYPGLLTDTQYFGPGTRLTVL.

This clonotype was seen a few times. This chain links TRBV20-1 with TRBJ2-1; 7 bases map to TRBD2. V shed 0 bases, J shed 6 bases, and the junction held 11 bases outside the gene matches. Germline V CDR1 and CDR2: DFQATT, SNEGSKA (reference sequence). The CDR3 spans 16 residues. CDR3 nucleotides: TGCAGTGCTAGAGATGGGTACGGGACTACATTCAATGAGCAGTTCTTC. Its translation: CSARDGYGTTFNEQFF.

There are a few counts of this clonotype. The CDR3, as DNA: TGTGCCAGCAGTTACTCTCGGGGGAGCTCCTACGAGCAGTACTTC. Residues: CASSYSRGSSYEQYF. The chain joins TRBV6-5 to TRBJ2-7, with a weak D call TRBD2 (6 bases). CDR1 MNHEY and CDR2 SVGAGI come from the germline V gene. This CDR3 comprises 15 residues. The germline V and J ends were trimmed by 0 bases and 0 bases, with 9 bases remaining between them.

About this clonotype itself: A much larger clonotype is one base distant, so this may be a read error. The J gene is TRBJ1-2, the V gene TRBV19; D remains unclear. Per the germline V gene, CDR1 is LNHDA and CDR2 is SQIVND (reference sequence). V was trimmed by 4 bases and J by 9 bases, leaving 12 bases between them. There are 12 residues in the CDR3. The CDR3 sequence: CASSRGRNSYTF. The CDR3, as DNA: TGTGCCAGTAGTAGAGGGAGAAATAGCTACACCTTC.

The table lists this clonotype with many counts. The chain carries TRBV7-9 and TRBJ2-7; D is ambiguous. The CDR3 has 11 amino acids. V was clipped by 3 bases and J by 4 bases, with 4 bases between them. Germline V lookup: CDR1 SEHNR, CDR2 FQNEAQ (reference sequence). The CDR3 reads CASSLDYEQYF. CDR3 coding DNA: TGTGCCAGCAGCTTGGATTACGAGCAGTACTTC.

This clonotype was counted between two and nine times. The rearrangement links TRBV6-1 to TRBJ2-3; 10 nucleotides line up with TRBD1. V was pared by 5 bases and J by 1 base, with 3 bases of the junction left unmatched. The CDR3 totals 15 residues. Germline CDR1 MNHNS, CDR2 SASEGT. For the CDR3, the DNA is TGTGCCAGCAGTCCCGGGACAGGGGGCACAGATACGCAGTATTTT. Protein product: CASSPGTGGTDTQYF.

This clonotype was observed at least ten times. The genes are TRBV29-1 and TRBJ1-4; TRBD1 matches 9 bases. Germline CDR1 SQVTM, CDR2 ANQGSEA. Trimming cost V 1 base and J 5 bases; bases outside gene matches: 5. This CDR3 has 15 residues. The CDR3 DNA reads TGCAGCGTTGAAGGGGGGACAGGGCTGAATGAAAAACTGTTTTTT. Translated, it gives CSVEGGTGLNEKLFF.

V and J are TRBV20-1 and TRBJ2-2; D perhaps matches TRBD1 (6 bases). The CDR3 is 15 amino acids. Per germline, CDR1 DFQATT and CDR2 SNEGSKA (reference sequence). V shed 0 bases and J shed 4 bases, with 12 bases lying between them. CDR3 sequence reads: CSARDIRGGTGELFF. CDR3 DNA: TGCAGTGCTAGAGATATACGAGGGGGCACCGGGGAGCTGTTTTTT.

The sample holds a few counts of this clonotype. The rearrangement links TRBV12-3 or TRBV12-4 to TRBJ2-2; TRBD2 agrees at 7 bases. V trimming: 6 bases; J trimming: 2 bases; junction bases outside the gene matches: 6. This CDR3 is 15 amino acids long. The CDR3 DNA reads as TGTGCCAGCAGATACCTAGCGGCTAACACCGGGGAGCTGTTTTTT. As protein: CASRYLAANTGELFF.

This clonotype was recorded many times. The chain is built from TRBV7-2 and TRBJ1-6; possibly TRBD1 for D (6 bases). Germline assignment: CDR1 SGHTA and CDR2 FQGNSA. CDR3 length: 15 residues. The germline V and J ends were trimmed by 7 bases and 0 bases, with 10 bases remaining between them. CDR3 DNA: TGTGCCAGCAATTCGGACAGCTCCTATAATTCACCCCTCCACTTT. Protein product: CASNSDSSYNSPLHF.

The J gene is TRBJ2-1, the V gene TRBV7-8; 11 bases fit TRBD1. The V gene end was trimmed by 5 bases and the J gene end by 5 bases; junction bases not matched to a gene: 8. The CDR3 is 16 residues long. The germline gives CDR1 SGHVS, CDR2 FQNEAQ. The CDR3 DNA sequence: TGTGCCAGCAGCAAACCGGGACAGGGGGGCCACAATGAGCAGTTCTTC. Encoded protein: CASSKPGQGGHNEQFF.